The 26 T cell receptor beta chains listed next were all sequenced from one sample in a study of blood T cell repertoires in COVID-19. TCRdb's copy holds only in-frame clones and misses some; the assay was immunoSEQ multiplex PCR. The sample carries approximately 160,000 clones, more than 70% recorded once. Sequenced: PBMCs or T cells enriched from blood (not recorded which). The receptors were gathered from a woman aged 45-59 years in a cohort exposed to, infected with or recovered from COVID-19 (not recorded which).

CDR3 amino acids: CASSGTLNQPQHF. The CDR3 DNA is TGTGCCAGTAGCGGGACACTCAATCAGCCCCAGCATTTT. The genes are TRBV19 and TRBJ1-5, with a tentative D call TRBD1 (6 bases). Between the trimmed V and J ends, which lost 6 bases and 3 bases, there was a span of 9 bases. The CDR3 is made up of 13 amino acids. Germline CDR1 reads LNHDA; CDR2 reads SQIVND (reference sequence).

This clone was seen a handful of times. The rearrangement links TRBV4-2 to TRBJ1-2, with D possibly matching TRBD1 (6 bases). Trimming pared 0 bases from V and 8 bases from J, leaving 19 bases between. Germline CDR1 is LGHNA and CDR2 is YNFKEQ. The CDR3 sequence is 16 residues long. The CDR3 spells CASSQDLGRGLVGYTF. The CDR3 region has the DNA TGTGCCAGCAGCCAAGATCTGGGCAGGGGCCTAGTCGGCTACACCTTC.

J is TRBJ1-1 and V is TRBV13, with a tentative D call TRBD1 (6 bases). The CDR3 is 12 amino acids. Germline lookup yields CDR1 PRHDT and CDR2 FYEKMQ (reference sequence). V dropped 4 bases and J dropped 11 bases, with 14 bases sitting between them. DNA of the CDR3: TGTGCCAGCAGCTCCGACAGGCTAGGGGCTTTCTTT. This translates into CASSSDRLGAFF.

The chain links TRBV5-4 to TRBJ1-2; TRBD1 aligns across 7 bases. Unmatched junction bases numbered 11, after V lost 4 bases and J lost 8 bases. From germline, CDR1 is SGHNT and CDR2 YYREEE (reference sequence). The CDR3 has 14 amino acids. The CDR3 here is CASSPGQSPLGYTF. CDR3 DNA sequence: TGTGCCAGCAGCCCGGGACAGTCCCCTCTGGGCTACACCTTC.

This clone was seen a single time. This CDR3 is CAISVAPDREDGYTF. The DNA for the CDR3 is TGTGCCATCAGTGTGGCCCCAGACAGGGAGGACGGCTACACCTTC. The chain carries TRBV10-3 and TRBJ1-2, with 7 nucleotides matching TRBD1. CDR3 length equals 15 residues. CDR1 is ENHRY, CDR2 SYGVKD, per germline. Losses at the gene ends were 4 bases for V and 8 bases for J; bases not matched to a gene: 13.

CDR3 residues: CASSVQETQYF. The CDR3 bases are TGTGCCTCATCAGTCCAAGAGACCCAGTACTTC. The chain employs TRBV28 and TRBJ2-5; D not certain. CDR1 is MDHEN and CDR2 is SYDVKM in the germline V gene. V was clipped by 11 bases and J by 1 base, with 8 bases between them. The CDR3 runs to 11 residues. Looking up the rest from reference TRBV28 and TRBJ2-5 gives the full variable domain: DVKVTQSSRYLVKRTGEKVFLECVQDMDHENMFWYRQDPGLGLRLIYFSYDVKMKEKGDIPEGYSVSREKKERFSLILESASTNQTSMYLCASSVQETQYFGPGTRLLVL.

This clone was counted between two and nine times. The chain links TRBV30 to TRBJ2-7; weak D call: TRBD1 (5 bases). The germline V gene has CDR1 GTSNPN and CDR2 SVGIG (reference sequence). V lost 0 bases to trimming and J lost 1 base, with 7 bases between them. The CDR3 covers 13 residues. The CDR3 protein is CAWSVRQSYEQYF. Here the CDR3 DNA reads TGTGCCTGGAGTGTACGACAGTCCTACGAGCAGTACTTC.

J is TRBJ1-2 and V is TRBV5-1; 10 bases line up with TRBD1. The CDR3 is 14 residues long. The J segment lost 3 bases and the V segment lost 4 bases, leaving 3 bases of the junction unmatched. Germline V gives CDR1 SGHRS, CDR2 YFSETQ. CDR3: CASSVGQGYYGYTF. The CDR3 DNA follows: TGCGCCAGCAGCGTGGGACAGGGGTACTATGGCTACACCTTC.

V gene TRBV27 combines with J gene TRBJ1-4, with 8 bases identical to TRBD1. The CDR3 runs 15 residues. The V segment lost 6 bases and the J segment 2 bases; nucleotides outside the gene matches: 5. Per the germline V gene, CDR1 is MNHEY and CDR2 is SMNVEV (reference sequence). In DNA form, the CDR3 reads TGTGCCAGCAGAAGACGACAGGGGACTAATGAAAAACTGTTTTTT. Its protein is CASRRRQGTNEKLFF.

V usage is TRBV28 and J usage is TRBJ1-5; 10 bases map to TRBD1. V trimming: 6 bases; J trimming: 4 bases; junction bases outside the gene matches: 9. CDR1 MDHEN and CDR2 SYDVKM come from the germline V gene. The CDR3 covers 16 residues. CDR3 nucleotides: TGTGCCAGCAGCTCTCAGGGACAGGGGAAAAATCAGCCCCAGCATTTT. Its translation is CASSSQGQGKNQPQHF.

The CDR3: CASSLASWGHGYTF. The CDR3 nucleotides are TGCGCCAGCAGCTTGGCCTCGTGGGGGCATGGCTACACCTTC. The genes are TRBV5-1 and TRBJ1-2; possibly TRBD1 for D (6 bases). The CDR3 sequence is 14 residues long. Germline lookup yields CDR1 SGHRS and CDR2 YFSETQ. Trimming shortened V by 0 bases and J by 6 bases, and 12 bases separated the two germline ends. The variable domain in full, completed from reference TRBV5-1 and TRBJ1-2, reads KAGVTQTPRYLIKTRGQQVTLSCSPISGHRSVSWYQQTPGQGLQFLFEYFSETQRNKGNFPGRFSGRQFSNSRSEMNVSTLELGDSALYLCASSLASWGHGYTFGSGTRLTVV.

CDR3 amino acids: CASSQGGPGTRFNEQFF. In DNA, the CDR3 is TGCGCCAGCAGCCAAGGCGGTCCCGGGACTAGATTCAATGAGCAGTTCTTC. The chain is built from TRBV4-1 and TRBJ2-1; 8 nucleotides agree with TRBD2. The CDR3 is made up of 17 amino acids. CDR1 and CDR2 from the germline V gene are MGHRA and YSYEKL. V lost 1 base and J lost 6; bases outside the gene matches: 11.

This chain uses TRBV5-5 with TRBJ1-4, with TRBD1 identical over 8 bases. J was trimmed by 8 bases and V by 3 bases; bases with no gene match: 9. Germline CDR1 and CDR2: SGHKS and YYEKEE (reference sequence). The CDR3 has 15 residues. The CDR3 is CASSSTTGAGEKLFF. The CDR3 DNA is TGTGCCAGCAGCTCAACGACAGGGGCGGGCGAAAAACTGTTTTTT.

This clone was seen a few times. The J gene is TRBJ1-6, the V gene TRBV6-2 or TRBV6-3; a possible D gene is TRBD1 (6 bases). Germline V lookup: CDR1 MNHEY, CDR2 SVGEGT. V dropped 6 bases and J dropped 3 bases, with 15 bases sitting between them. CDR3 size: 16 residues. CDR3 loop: CASSPQDSDYNSPLHF. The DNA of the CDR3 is TGTGCCAGCAGCCCTCAGGACAGTGACTATAATTCACCCCTCCACTTT.

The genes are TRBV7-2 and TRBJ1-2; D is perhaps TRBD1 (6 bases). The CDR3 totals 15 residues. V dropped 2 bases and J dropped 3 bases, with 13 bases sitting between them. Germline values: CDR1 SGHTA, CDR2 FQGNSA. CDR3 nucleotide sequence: TGTGCCAGCAGCTTAATGCCTGGGGGCGACTATGGCTACACCTTC. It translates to CASSLMPGGDYGYTF.

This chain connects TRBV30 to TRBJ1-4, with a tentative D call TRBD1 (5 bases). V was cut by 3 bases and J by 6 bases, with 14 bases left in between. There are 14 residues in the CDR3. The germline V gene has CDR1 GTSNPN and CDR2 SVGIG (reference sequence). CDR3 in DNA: TGTGCCTGGAGCCCCGGGAGAGGGGATGAAAAACTGTTTTTT. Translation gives CAWSPGRGDEKLFF.

The CDR3 region has the DNA TGTGCCAGCAGCTTGTTCGCGGGGGGCTTCTACAATGAGCAGTTCTTC. As protein: CASSLFAGGFYNEQFF. The rearrangement links TRBV5-4 to TRBJ2-1, with 8 bases identical to TRBD2. The CDR3 sequence is 16 residues long. Per germline, CDR1 SGHNT and CDR2 YYREEE (reference sequence). J lost 3 bases, V lost 1 base, and 6 bases had no gene match.

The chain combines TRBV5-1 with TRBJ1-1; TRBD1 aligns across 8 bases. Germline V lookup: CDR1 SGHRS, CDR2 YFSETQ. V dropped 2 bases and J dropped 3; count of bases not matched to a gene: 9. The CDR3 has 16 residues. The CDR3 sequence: CASSFGQGRRDTEAFF. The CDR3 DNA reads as TGCGCCAGCAGCTTCGGACAGGGAAGGAGGGACACTGAAGCTTTCTTT.

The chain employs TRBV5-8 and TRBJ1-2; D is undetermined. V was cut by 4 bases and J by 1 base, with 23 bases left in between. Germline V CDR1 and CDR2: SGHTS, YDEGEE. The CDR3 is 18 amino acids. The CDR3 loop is CASSDPTKQTLHNYGYTF. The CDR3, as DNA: TGTGCCAGCAGCGATCCTACCAAGCAGACACTTCATAACTATGGCTACACCTTC.

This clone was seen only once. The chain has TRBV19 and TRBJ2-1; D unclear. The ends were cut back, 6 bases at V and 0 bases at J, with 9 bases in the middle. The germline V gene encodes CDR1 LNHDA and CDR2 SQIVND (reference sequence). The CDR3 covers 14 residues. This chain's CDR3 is CASSKLPSYNEQFF. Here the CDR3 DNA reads TGTGCCAGTAGCAAACTACCCTCCTACAATGAGCAGTTCTTC.

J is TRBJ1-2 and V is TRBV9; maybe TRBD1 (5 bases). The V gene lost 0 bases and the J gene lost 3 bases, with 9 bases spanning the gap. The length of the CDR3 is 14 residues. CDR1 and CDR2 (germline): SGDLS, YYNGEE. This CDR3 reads CASSVEIRDYGYTF. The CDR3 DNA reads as TGTGCCAGCAGCGTAGAGATCAGGGACTATGGCTACACCTTC.

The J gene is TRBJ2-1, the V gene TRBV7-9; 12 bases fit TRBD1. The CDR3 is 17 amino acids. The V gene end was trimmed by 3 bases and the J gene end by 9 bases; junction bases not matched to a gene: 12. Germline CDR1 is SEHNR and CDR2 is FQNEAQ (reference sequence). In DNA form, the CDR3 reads TGTGCCAGCAGCTTTACTCCCGGGACAGGGGGCAAGGCTGAGCAGTTCTTC. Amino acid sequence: CASSFTPGTGGKAEQFF.

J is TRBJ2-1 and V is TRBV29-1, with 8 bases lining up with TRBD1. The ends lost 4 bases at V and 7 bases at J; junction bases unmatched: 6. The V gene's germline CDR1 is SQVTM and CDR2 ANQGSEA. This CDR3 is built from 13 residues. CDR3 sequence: CSVVGDRINEQFF. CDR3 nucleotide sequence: TGCAGCGTTGTCGGGGACAGGATTAATGAGCAGTTCTTC.

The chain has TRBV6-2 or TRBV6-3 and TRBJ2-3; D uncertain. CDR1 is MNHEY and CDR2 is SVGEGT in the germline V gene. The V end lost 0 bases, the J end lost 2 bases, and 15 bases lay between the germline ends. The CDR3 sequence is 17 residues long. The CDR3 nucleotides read TGTGCCAGCAGTTACTCGAGTAATAGGAGCATCACAGATACGCAGTATTTT. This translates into CASSYSSNRSITDTQYF.

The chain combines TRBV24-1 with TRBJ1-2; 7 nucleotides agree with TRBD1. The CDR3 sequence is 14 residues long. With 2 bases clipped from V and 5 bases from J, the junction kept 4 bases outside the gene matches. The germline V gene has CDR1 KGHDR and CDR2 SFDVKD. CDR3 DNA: TGTGCCACCAGTGATTCGGGACAGACTTATGGCTACACCTTC. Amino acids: CATSDSGQTYGYTF.

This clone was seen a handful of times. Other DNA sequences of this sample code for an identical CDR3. The CDR3 loop reads CAWNGGGRGSSYNEQFF. In nucleotides, the CDR3 is TGTGCCTGGAACGGTGGGGGGCGGGGGAGCTCCTACAATGAGCAGTTCTTC. The chain is built from TRBV30 and TRBJ2-1, with D possibly matching TRBD2 (7 bases). V was cut by 4 bases and J by 0 bases, with 19 bases left in between. CDR3 length equals 17 residues. Looked up from germline, CDR1 is GTSNPN and CDR2 is SVGIG (reference sequence).